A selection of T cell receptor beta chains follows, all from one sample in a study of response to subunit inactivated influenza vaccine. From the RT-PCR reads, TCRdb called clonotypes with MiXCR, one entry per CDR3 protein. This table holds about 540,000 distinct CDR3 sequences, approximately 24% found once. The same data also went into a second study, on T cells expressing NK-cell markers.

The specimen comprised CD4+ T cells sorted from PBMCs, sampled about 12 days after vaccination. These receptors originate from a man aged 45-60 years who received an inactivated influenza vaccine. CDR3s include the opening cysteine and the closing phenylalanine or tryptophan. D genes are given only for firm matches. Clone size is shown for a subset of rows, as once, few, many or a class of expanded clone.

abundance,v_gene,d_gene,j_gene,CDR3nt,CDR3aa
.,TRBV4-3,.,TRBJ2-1,TGCGCCAGCAGCCAAGAAACGAGCAATGAGCAGTTCTTC,CASSQETSNEQFF
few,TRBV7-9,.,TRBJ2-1,TGTGCCAGCAGCTTAGAACCGGGTAATGAGCAGTTCTTC,CASSLEPGNEQFF
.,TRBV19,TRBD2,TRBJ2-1,TGTGCCAGTTCCCCTAGCGGAGTCAAGTACAATGAGCAGTTCTTC,CASSPSGVKYNEQFF
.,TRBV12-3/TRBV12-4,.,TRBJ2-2,TGTGCCAGCAGTTTAGGTGGGCCGGCGGTATCAACCGGGGAGCTGTTTTTT,CASSLGGPAVSTGELFF
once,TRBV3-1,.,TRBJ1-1,TGTGCCAGCAGCCGCGCGGGAAAGGGTGAAGCTTTCTTT,CASSRAGKGEAFF
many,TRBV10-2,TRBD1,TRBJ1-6,TGCGCCAGCAGTGAGGGACAGGGGTATTCACCCCTCCACTTT,CASSEGQGYSPLHF
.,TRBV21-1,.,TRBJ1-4,TGTGCCAGCAGCAAATCGGCTGGAGAAAAACTGTTTTTT,CASSKSAGEKLFF
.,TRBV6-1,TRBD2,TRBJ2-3,TGTGCCAGCAGCCCCGGGGGGGGTAGCGGCACAGATACGCAGTATTTT,CASSPGGGSGTDTQYF
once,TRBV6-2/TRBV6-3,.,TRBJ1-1,TGTGCCAGCAGTTACTCAGGGGCCACTGAAGCTTTCTTT,CASSYSGATEAFF
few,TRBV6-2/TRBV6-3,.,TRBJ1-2,TGTGCCAGCAGTCTCGAGGGAGCGAGGGCTAACTATGGCTACACCTTC,CASSLEGARANYGYTF
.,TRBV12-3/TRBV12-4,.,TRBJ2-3,TGTGCCAGCAGCAAGGACAGACTCTATCAGTATTTT,CASSKDRLYQYF
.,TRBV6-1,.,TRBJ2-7,TGTGCCAGCAGACGCCAGGGGTCTTACGAGCAGAACTTC,CASRRQGSYEQNF
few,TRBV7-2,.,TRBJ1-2,TGTGCCAGCAGCTCGTGGAGGGGCGGTTCTTATGGCTACACCTTC,CASSSWRGGSYGYTF
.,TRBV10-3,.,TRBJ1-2,TGTGCCATCAGTGGGACCGGGACATTTATGTATGGCTACACCTTC,CAISGTGTFMYGYTF
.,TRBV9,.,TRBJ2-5,TGTGCCAGCAGCCCCCTGGGGCGAGAGACCCAGTACTTC,CASSPLGRETQYF
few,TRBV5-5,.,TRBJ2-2,TGTGCCAGCAGCTCCCGAGGAGCTACCGGGGAGCTGTTTTTT,CASSSRGATGELFF
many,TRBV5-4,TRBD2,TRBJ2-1,TGTGCCAGCAGCCCCAGAGGCGGGAGCGGCAATGAGCAGTTCTTC,CASSPRGGSGNEQFF
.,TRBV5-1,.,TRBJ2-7,TGCGCCAGCAGCCCACCTGCTTCGGGGTACGAGCAGTACTTC,CASSPPASGYEQYF
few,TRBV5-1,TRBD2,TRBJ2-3,TGCGCCAGCAGTGGAAGCGGGGCAGATACGCAGTATTTT,CASSGSGADTQYF
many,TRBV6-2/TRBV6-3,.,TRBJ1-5,TGTGCCAGCAGTTACCAAACAGCCAGTAGGCCCCAGCATTTT,CASSYQTASRPQHF
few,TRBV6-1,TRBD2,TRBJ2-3,TGTGCCAGCAGAGAGACTAGCGGGGGGGCGGGGTATTTT,CASRETSGGAGYF
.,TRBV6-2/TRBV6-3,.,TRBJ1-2,TGTGCCAGCAGTTCAAGGCCCTACTATGGCTACACCTTC,CASSSRPYYGYTF
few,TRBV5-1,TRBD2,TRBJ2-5,TGCGCCAGCAGGTCCACTAGCGGGGCCCAAGAGACCCAGTACTTC,CASRSTSGAQETQYF
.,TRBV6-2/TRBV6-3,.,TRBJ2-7,TGTGCCAGCAGTAGCCGAGGGACACCCACCCCCTACGAGCAGTACTTC,CASSSRGTPTPYEQYF
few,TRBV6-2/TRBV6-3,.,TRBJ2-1,TGTGCCAGCAGTGACAGAAGAAATACCTACAATGAGCAGTTCTTC,CASSDRRNTYNEQFF
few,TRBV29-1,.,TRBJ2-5,TGCAGCGTGCGACAGGGAGGGTTCCAAGAGACCCAGTACTTC,CSVRQGGFQETQYF
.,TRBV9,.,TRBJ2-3,TGTGCCAGCAGCGTAGCGGGGGGCCTCACAGATACGCAGTATTTT,CASSVAGGLTDTQYF
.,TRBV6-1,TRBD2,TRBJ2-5,TGTGCCAGTAATCGGGAGGGGGGGATCGAGACCCAGTACTTC,CASNREGGIETQYF
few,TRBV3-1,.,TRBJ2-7,TGTGCCAGCAGCCAAGGGGCCGCAAACTCCTACGAGCAGTACTTC,CASSQGAANSYEQYF
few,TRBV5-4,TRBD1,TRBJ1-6,TGTGCCAGCAGCTTGCGGGACAGAAATTCACCCCTCCACTTT,CASSLRDRNSPLHF
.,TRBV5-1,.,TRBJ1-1,TGCGCCAGCAGCTGGGGCGGTACAGGCAACACTGAAGCTTTCTTT,CASSWGGTGNTEAFF
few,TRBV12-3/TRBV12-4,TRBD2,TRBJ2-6,TGTGCCGGGGGGGTTGGGGCCAACGTCCTGACTTTC,CAGGVGANVLTF
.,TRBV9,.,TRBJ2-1,TGTGCCAGCAGCGTAGGGAGCATCGGGACCAATGAGCAGTTCTTC,CASSVGSIGTNEQFF
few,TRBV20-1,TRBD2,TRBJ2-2,TGCAGTGCCATTCCCCGCGGGAGGGACCCCGGGGAGCTGTTTTTT,CSAIPRGRDPGELFF
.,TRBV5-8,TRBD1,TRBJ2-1,TGTGCCAGCAACCCACGGGACAGAGCCTACAATGAGCAGTTCTTC,CASNPRDRAYNEQFF
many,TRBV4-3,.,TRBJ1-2,TGCGCCAGCAGCCATACCGACTATGGCTACACCTTC,CASSHTDYGYTF
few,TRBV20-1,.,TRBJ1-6,TGCAGTGCTAGAGATTGGAGAGACTCCTATAATTCACCCCTCCACTTT,CSARDWRDSYNSPLHF
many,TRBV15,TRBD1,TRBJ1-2,TGTGCCACCAGCTCAGGGACAGGGGGGATAAGTGGCTACACCTTC,CATSSGTGGISGYTF
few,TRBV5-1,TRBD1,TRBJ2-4,TGCGCCAGCAGCTCTCTGGGACAGGCAAAAAACATTCAGTACTTC,CASSSLGQAKNIQYF
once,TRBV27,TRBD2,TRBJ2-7,TGTGCCAGCAGTTTAAGGGGGAACCGATGGACTAGCGCCTTCTACGAGCAGTACTTC,CASSLRGNRWTSAFYEQYF
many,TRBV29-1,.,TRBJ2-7,TGCAGCGTTGAAAGGGTAAGGGATAAGTCCTACGAGCAGTACTTC,CSVERVRDKSYEQYF
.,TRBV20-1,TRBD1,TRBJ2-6,TGCAGTGCCAGAAGGACAGGCCTCTCTGGGGCCAACGTCCTGACTTTC,CSARRTGLSGANVLTF
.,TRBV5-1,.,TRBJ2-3,TGCGCCAGCAGCCGCAGGGGGGGGCTCGGCACAGATACGCAGTATTTT,CASSRRGGLGTDTQYF
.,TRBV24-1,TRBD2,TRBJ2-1,TGTGCCACCAGTGACCTGACTAGCGCTGAGCAGTTCTTC,CATSDLTSAEQFF
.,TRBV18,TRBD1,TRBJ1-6,TGTGCCAGCCGAACCGGGACAGGGCATTCACCCCTCCACTTT,CASRTGTGHSPLHF
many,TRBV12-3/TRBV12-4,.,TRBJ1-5,TGTGCCAGCAGCTTAGGGGAGAATCAGCCCCAGCATTTT,CASSLGENQPQHF
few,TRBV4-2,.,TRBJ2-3,TGTGCCAGCAGCCAAGGGGCAGGGGACACAGATACGCAGTATTTT,CASSQGAGDTDTQYF
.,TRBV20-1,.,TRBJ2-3,TGCAGTGCTAGGGGGGGTAAGAGCGGCAGGGATACGCAGTATTTT,CSARGGKSGRDTQYF
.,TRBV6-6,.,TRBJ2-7,TGTGCCAGCGAGGACAGTCCCTACGAGCAGTACTTC,CASEDSPYEQYF
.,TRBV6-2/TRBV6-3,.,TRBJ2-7,TGTGCCAGCAGTGCATCGTTATACCGTTTGGGCTACGAGCAGTACTTC,CASSASLYRLGYEQYF
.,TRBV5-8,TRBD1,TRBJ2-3,TGTGCCAGCAGCCAATGGACAGGGGGCCCCTCAGATACGCAGTATTTT,CASSQWTGGPSDTQYF
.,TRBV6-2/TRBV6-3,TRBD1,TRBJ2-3,TGTGCCAGCAGGATCAAGGGGGCAAAACGTGGAGATACGCAGTATTTT,CASRIKGAKRGDTQYF
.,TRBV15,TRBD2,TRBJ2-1,TGTGCCACCAGCAGAGATTTGGGAGGGAGGAATGAGCAGTTCTTC,CATSRDLGGRNEQFF
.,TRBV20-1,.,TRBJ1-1,TGCAGTGCTAAATTGTTCAGGGCGAACACTGAAGCTTTCTTT,CSAKLFRANTEAFF
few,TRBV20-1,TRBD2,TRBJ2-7,TGCAGTGCTAGGGCTAGCGGGGGGGCAGGCGAGCAGTACTTC,CSARASGGAGEQYF
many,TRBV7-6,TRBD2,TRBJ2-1,TGTGCCAGCAGATCGAGCGGGGGGTACAATGAGCAGTTCTTC,CASRSSGGYNEQFF
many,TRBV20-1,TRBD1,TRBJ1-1,TGCAGCGCAACAACAGGGGGCAACACTGAAGCTTTCTTT,CSATTGGNTEAFF
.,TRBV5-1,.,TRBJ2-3,TGCGCCAGCAGCTGGGGTTCGTCTAGCACAGATACGCAGTATTTT,CASSWGSSSTDTQYF